Shown below are 19 T cell receptor beta chains from a single sample sequenced in a study of regulatory T cells in long-lasting Graves disease. TCR beta libraries were built with iRepertoire HTBI primers and Arm-PCR of CDR3 regions. TCRdb re-derived calls from the multiplex PCR reads in MiXCR, one entry per CDR3 protein. The data show 240,000 or so distinct CDR3 sequences, 20% to 25% seen once. Noted time point: newly diagnosed GD, antithyroid drugs for less than 3 months. PBMC RNA served as the TCR library source. The sample consisted of peripheral blood mononuclear cells (PBMCs), taken at new diagnosis, from a patient treated with antithyroid drugs. These receptor sequences come from a female donor with Graves disease.

This clonotype was seen repeatedly, ten times or more. The chain recombines TRBV5-8 with TRBJ1-5; TRBD1 aligns across 8 bases. The CDR3 runs 13 residues. Looked up from germline, CDR1 is SGHTS and CDR2 is YDEGEE. V was clipped by 6 bases and J by 6 bases; unmatched bases: 5. CDR3 sequence reads: CASTLDRGQPQHF. DNA of the CDR3: TGTGCCAGCACCCTAGACAGGGGTCAGCCCCAGCATTTT. Variable domain in full (rest from reference TRBV5-8 and TRBJ1-5): EAGVTQSPTHLIKTRGQQATLRCSPISGHTSVYWYQQALGLGLQFLLWYDEGEERNRGNFPPRFSGRQFPNYSSELNVNALELEDSALYLCASTLDRGQPQHFGDGTRLSIL.

V is TRBV5-1 and J is TRBJ2-7; weak D call: TRBD1 (6 bases). This CDR3 spans 15 amino acids. V lost 0 bases and J lost 5, with 15 bases in between. Per germline, CDR1 SGHRS and CDR2 YFSETQ. CDR3 protein: CASSLGSRGYDEQYF. For the CDR3, the DNA is TGCGCCAGCAGCTTGGGTTCGAGGGGGTACGACGAGCAGTACTTC.

The J gene is TRBJ1-3, the V gene TRBV20-1; D uncertain. V lost 5 bases and J lost 0, with 11 bases in between. From germline, CDR1 is DFQATT and CDR2 SNEGSKA (reference sequence). The CDR3 is made up of 14 amino acids. The DNA of the CDR3 is TGCAGTGCTCCGGACGCACGCTCTGGAAACACCATATATTTT. Translated: CSAPDARSGNTIYF.

The V gene is TRBV7-2, the J gene TRBJ1-6; D is undetermined. The CDR3 contains 15 residues. The V and J ends lost 2 bases and 11 bases respectively, with 16 bases between them. Germline V gene data show CDR1 as SGHTA and CDR2 as FQGNSA. The CDR3 here is CASSLRGGSRPPLHF. CDR3 nucleotide sequence: TGTGCCAGCAGCTTAAGAGGAGGGAGTCGGCCACCCCTCCACTTT.

This clonotype was observed many times. The CDR3 here is CASNPEGYEQFF. CDR3 DNA sequence: TGTGCCAGCAATCCAGAAGGGTATGAGCAGTTCTTC. V and J are TRBV2 and TRBJ2-1; D gene unclear. The CDR3 sequence is 12 residues long. Germline-derived CDR1 and CDR2 are SNHLY and FYNNEI. V shed 7 bases and J shed 8 bases, with 12 bases lying between them. The full variable domain, rest sourced from reference TRBV2 and TRBJ2-1, is EPEVTQTPSHQVTQMGQEVILRCVPISNHLYFYWYRQILGQKVEFLVSFYNNEISEKSEIFDDQFSVERPDGSNFTLKIRSTKLEDSAMYFCASNPEGYEQFFGPGTRLTVL.

This clonotype appeared many times. The chain combines TRBV20-1 with TRBJ1-1, with D unclear. This CDR3 has 14 residues. Germline assignment: CDR1 DFQATT and CDR2 SNEGSKA (reference sequence). Deletions cut 0 bases from V and 2 bases from J, with 10 bases between. CDR3 loop: CSARDRTANTEAFF. The CDR3 nucleotides read TGCAGTGCTAGAGATCGGACGGCTAACACTGAAGCTTTCTTT.

About this clonotype itself: Since no conserved phenylalanine or tryptophan closes the CDR3, a read error is the likely cause. This CDR3 reads CASSADRGLADTQYL. As DNA, the CDR3 is TGTGCCAGCAGCGCCGACAGAGGACTCGCAGATACGCAGTATCTT. This chain links TRBV9 with TRBJ2-3; D might be TRBD1 or TRBD2, each matching 5 bases. In germline, CDR1 is SGDLS, CDR2 YYNGEE. V shed 3 bases and J shed 4 bases, with 15 bases lying between them. The CDR3 contains 15 residues.

This clonotype was recorded many times. The chain recombines TRBV7-2 with TRBJ2-7; TRBD2 aligns across 9 bases. J lost 0 bases, V lost 7 bases, and 13 bases had no gene match. Germline values: CDR1 SGHTA, CDR2 FQGNSA. This CDR3 is built from 17 residues. CDR3 coding DNA: TGTGCCAGCACCCCCGGGGGTCGGCGGGGGGGCTCCTACGAGCAGTACTTC. Its protein product is CASTPGGRRGGSYEQYF.

This clonotype was seen many times. The chain combines TRBV7-9 with TRBJ2-1; 7 bases fit TRBD1. Germline loops: CDR1 SEHNR, CDR2 FQNEAQ (reference sequence). Trimming took 5 bases from V and 0 from J; bases not matched to a gene: 4. The length of the CDR3 is 15 residues. CDR3 in amino acids: CASSGTVVSYNEQFF. DNA of the CDR3: TGTGCCAGCAGCGGGACAGTTGTCTCCTACAATGAGCAGTTCTTC.

There are many counts of this clonotype. J is TRBJ2-1 and V is TRBV3-1, with D unresolved. The germline V gene encodes CDR1 LGHDT and CDR2 YNNKEL (reference sequence). This CDR3 region has 17 residues. V was pared by 0 bases and J by 8 bases, with 20 bases between. The chain's CDR3 is CASSQELPSNYDDEQFF. The CDR3 nucleotides are TGTGCCAGCAGCCAAGAGTTGCCATCTAATTACGACGATGAGCAGTTCTTC.

Comments on this clonotype: A far more abundant clone sits one base away, making this likely a read error. V gene TRBV9 combines with J gene TRBJ2-1; tentatively, D is TRBD2 (7 bases). The J call may be faulty, since TRBJ2-5 better matches the DNA end. Germline-derived CDR1 and CDR2 are SGDLS and YYNGEE. The CDR3 runs 15 residues. The CDR3: CASRPGGLGGETQYF. CDR3 DNA sequence: TGTGCCAGCAGACCCGGGGGGCTGGGGGGAGAGACCCAGTACTTC.

The chain employs TRBV20-1 and TRBJ2-1; D uncertain. Germline CDR1 reads DFQATT; CDR2 reads SNEGSKA (reference sequence). This CDR3 region has 14 residues. Trimming left V 6 bases short and J 3 bases short, with 15 bases between. The CDR3 nucleotides read TGCAGTGCCTACTACGCGATGAGCTACAATGAGCAGTTCTTC. Its translation: CSAYYAMSYNEQFF.

This clonotype was detected ten times or more. The V call is TRBV12-3 or TRBV12-4, the J call TRBJ2-7; the match to TRBD1 covers 11 bases. CDR3 size: 15 residues. The V segment lost 3 bases and the J segment 8 bases; nucleotides outside the gene matches: 9. CDR3 residues: CASSFSGTGGGKQYF. DNA of the CDR3: TGTGCCAGCAGTTTTTCTGGGACAGGGGGGGGCAAGCAGTACTTC.

In its sample, this clonotype was seen many times. The chain carries TRBV29-1 and TRBJ2-5; 13 bases match TRBD2. Germline CDR1 and CDR2: SQVTM and ANQGSEA. Losses at the gene ends were 4 bases for V and 4 bases for J; bases not matched to a gene: 3. CDR3 length equals 14 residues. CDR3 coding DNA: TGCAGCGTTGCGGGACTAGCGGGACGAGAGACCCAGTACTTC. Its translation is CSVAGLAGRETQYF.

This chain joins TRBV7-2 and TRBJ1-5, with D perhaps TRBD1 (5 bases). The V end lost 2 bases, the J end lost 5 bases, and 13 bases lay between the germline ends. There are 15 residues in the CDR3. Per germline, CDR1 SGHTA and CDR2 FQGNSA. CDR3 coding DNA: TGTGCCAGCAGCTTACGGGCGACAGCGGATCAGCCCCAGCATTTT. It encodes CASSLRATADQPQHF.

This clonotype has a handful of counts. V gene TRBV10-3 combines with J gene TRBJ2-2; possibly TRBD2 for D (5 bases). V was pared by 11 bases and J by 4 bases, with 23 bases between. Per germline, CDR1 ENHRY and CDR2 SYGVKD. The CDR3 spans 16 residues. This CDR3 is CAGSLTAAEGTGELFF. The CDR3 DNA reads as TGTGCCGGCTCACTGACGGCGGCTGAGGGCACCGGGGAGCTGTTTTTT.

The chain employs TRBV10-2 and TRBJ2-3; D gene unclear. This CDR3 is 10 amino acids long. Trimming took off 8 bases at V and 4 bases at J, with 4 bases between the two ends. CDR1 and CDR2 from the germline V gene are WSHSY and SAAADI. The CDR3 protein is CASGADTQYF. CDR3 nucleotides: TGCGCCAGCGGAGCAGATACGCAGTATTTT.

This clonotype was observed at least ten times. The CDR3 region is CASSPGLTDTQYF. Written as DNA, the CDR3 is TGTGCCAGCAGCCCGGGCCTCACAGATACGCAGTATTTT. The V call is TRBV7-7, the J call TRBJ2-3; D not resolved. Deletions cut 5 bases from V and 2 bases from J, with 8 bases between. Germline assignment: CDR1 SSHAT and CDR2 FNYEAQ (reference sequence). The CDR3 covers 13 residues. Full variable domain (rest looked up from reference TRBV7-7 and TRBJ2-3): GAGVSQSPRYKVTKRGQDVTLRCDPISSHATLYWYQQALGQGPEFLTYFNYEAQPDKSGLPSDRFSAERPEGSISTLTIQRTEQRDSAMYRCASSPGLTDTQYFGPGTRLTVL.

This chain connects TRBV5-6 to TRBJ2-1, with 10 nucleotides matching TRBD1. The length of the CDR3 is 16 residues. Germline CDR1 is SGHDT and CDR2 is YYEEEE. With 4 bases clipped from V and 4 bases from J, the junction kept 8 bases outside the gene matches. CDR3 coding DNA: TGTGCCAGCAGCCTAAGGACAGGGGGATCGTACAATGAGCAGTTCTTC. Amino acids: CASSLRTGGSYNEQFF.